Shown below are 4 T cell receptor beta chains from a single sample sequenced in a study of cytomegalovirus exposure and HLA in healthy donors. The PCR used 60 Vbeta and 13 Jbeta primers. Here immunoSEQ multiplex PCR was the method, and the copy in TCRdb shows in-frame clones only, minus some. The sample holds under 90,000 clones, 75% to 80% seen once. Sequenced input: PBMCs. Source of these receptors: a man aged 35-49 years in good health and CMV-seronegative.

The V and J genes are TRBV27 and TRBJ1-2; tentative D call: TRBD1 (6 bases). The CDR3 covers 12 residues. Trimming took off 6 bases at V and 7 bases at J, with 12 bases between the two ends. Germline V gene data show CDR1 as MNHEY and CDR2 as SMNVEV (reference sequence). DNA for the CDR3: TGTGCCAGCAGAACAGGGTTCTCTGGCTACACCTTC. This translates into CASRTGFSGYTF.

The V and J genes are TRBV11-2 and TRBJ1-2, with 7 bases identical to TRBD1. J gave up 8 bases and V 5 bases, and 11 bases lay outside the gene matches. The CDR3 covers 14 residues. Germline V lookup: CDR1 SGHAT, CDR2 FQNNGV. CDR3 DNA: TGTGCCAGCAGCCCCTACGAGGGGGCTAGGGGCTACACCTTC. Translation: CASSPYEGARGYTF.

This chain uses TRBV4-3 with TRBJ2-5, with 9 positions matching TRBD1. The V gene's germline CDR1 is LGHNA and CDR2 YSLEER. This CDR3 has 16 residues. V lost 0 bases and J lost 7; bases outside the gene matches: 9. The CDR3 bases are TGCGCCAGCAGCCAAGACGGGACAGGGCTCCGTGGGACCCAGTACTTC. It translates to CASSQDGTGLRGTQYF.

This chain connects TRBV4-2 to TRBJ2-7; TRBD1 matches 9 bases. The CDR3 covers 18 residues. The germline CDR1 and CDR2 sequences are LGHNA and YNFKEQ. Trimming at V came to 0 bases and at J to 2 bases, leaving 11 bases not matched to a gene. The DNA for the CDR3 is TGTGCCAGCAGCCAAGAAGGGGGCCTCCGGGACAGGGCCTACGAGCAGTACTTC. Protein sequence: CASSQEGGLRDRAYEQYF.